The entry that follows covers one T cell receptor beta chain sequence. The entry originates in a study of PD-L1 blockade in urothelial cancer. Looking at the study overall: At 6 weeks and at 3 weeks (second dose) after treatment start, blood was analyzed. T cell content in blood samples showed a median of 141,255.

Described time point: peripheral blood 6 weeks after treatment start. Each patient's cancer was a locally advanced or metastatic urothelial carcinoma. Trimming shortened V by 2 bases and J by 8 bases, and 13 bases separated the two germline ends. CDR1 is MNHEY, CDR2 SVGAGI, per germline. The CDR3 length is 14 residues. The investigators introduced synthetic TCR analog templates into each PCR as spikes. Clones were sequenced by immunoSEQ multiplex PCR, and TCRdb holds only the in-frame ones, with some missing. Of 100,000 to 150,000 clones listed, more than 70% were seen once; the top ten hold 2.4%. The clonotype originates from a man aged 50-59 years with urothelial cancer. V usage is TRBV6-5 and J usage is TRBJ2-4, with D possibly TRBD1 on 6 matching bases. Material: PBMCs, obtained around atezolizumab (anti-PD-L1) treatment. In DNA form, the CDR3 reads TGTGCCAGCAGTTACCGGACAGCGATGGACATTCAGTACTTC. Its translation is CASSYRTAMDIQYF.